The 7 T cell receptor beta chains given below trace back to one sample, sequenced in a study of T cells in Graves' hyperthyroidism and ophthalmopathy. TCR beta CDR3 regions were amplified from RNA. A first-round RT-PCR of the TCR CDR3 used the HTBI primer set. TCRdb re-derived calls from the multiplex PCR reads in MiXCR, one entry per CDR3 protein. This repertoire shows about 500,000 distinct CDR3 sequences, 15% to 20% found once; its top ten account for 17%. Source material: blood. These receptors all stem from a woman younger than 35 with Graves' ophthalmopathy.

This clonotype was seen ten or more times. The chain has TRBV3-1 and TRBJ1-6, with TRBD1 matching 7 bases. Germline CDR1 and CDR2: LGHDT and YNNKEL (reference sequence). With 5 bases clipped from V and 7 bases from J, the junction kept 2 bases outside the gene matches. This CDR3 contains 13 residues. The CDR3 coding sequence is TGTGCCAGCAGCTGGGACAGAAATTCACCCCTCCACTTT. Protein sequence: CASSWDRNSPLHF.

The table lists this clonotype with a few counts. The rearrangement joins TRBV4-1 to TRBJ2-7; the D gene is possibly TRBD1 (5 bases). V lost 1 base and J 0 bases, leaving 13 bases between the germline ends. This CDR3 contains 16 residues. Germline V gene sequence: CDR1 MGHRA, CDR2 YSYEKL. The CDR3 spells CASSQVWGGSSYEQYF. For the CDR3, the DNA is TGCGCCAGCAGCCAAGTTTGGGGCGGAAGCTCCTACGAGCAGTACTTC.

This clonotype was seen repeatedly, ten times or more. This chain connects TRBV7-8 to TRBJ2-7; weak D call: TRBD1 (6 bases). The CDR3 spans 14 residues. The germline gives CDR1 SGHVS, CDR2 FQNEAQ. The V and J ends lost 5 bases and 3 bases respectively, with 14 bases between them. The CDR3 protein is CASSIRDKDYEQYF. The CDR3 bases are TGTGCCAGCAGCATACGGGACAAGGACTACGAGCAGTACTTC. Looking up the rest from reference TRBV7-8 and TRBJ2-7 gives the full variable domain: GAGVSQSPRYKVAKRGQDVALRCDPISGHVSLFWYQQALGQGPEFLTYFQNEAQLDKSGLPSDRFFAERPEGSVSTLKIQRTQQEDSAVYLCASSIRDKDYEQYFGPGTRLTVT.

This clonotype was seen only a few times. This chain joins TRBV5-4 and TRBJ2-7; 10 bases align to TRBD1. V was clipped by 4 bases and J by 1 base; unmatched bases: 2. CDR1 is SGHNT, CDR2 YYREEE, per germline (reference sequence). This CDR3 has 14 residues. The CDR3: CASSGGQGSYEQYF. The CDR3 DNA reads as TGTGCCAGCAGCGGGGGACAGGGGTCCTACGAGCAGTACTTC.

This clonotype was detected only a few times. The genes are TRBV9 and TRBJ1-1; 12 nucleotides match TRBD1. Germline V gene lookup returns CDR1 SGDLS and CDR2 YYNGEE. The CDR3 loop spans 16 amino acids. The junction had 8 bases not matched to a gene; V was cut back by 2 bases and J by 6 bases. The CDR3 DNA follows: TGTGCCAGCAGCGTTTCCGGGACAGGGGGCACGGCTGAAGCTTTCTTT. Translating it yields CASSVSGTGGTAEAFF. Looking up the rest from reference TRBV9 and TRBJ1-1 gives the full variable domain: DSGVTQTPKHLITATGQRVTLRCSPRSGDLSVYWYQQSLDQGLQFLIQYYNGEERAKGNILERFSAQQFPDLHSELNLSSLELGDSALYFCASSVSGTGGTAEAFFGQGTRLTVV.

This clonotype was seen a handful of times. CDR3 bases: TGTGCCTGGAGTGGGGGGACACAAGGTGGCTACACCTTC. Residues: CAWSGGTQGGYTF. The chain joins TRBV30 to TRBJ1-2, with D possibly matching TRBD1 (6 bases). The V and J ends lost 1 base and 7 bases respectively, with 13 bases between them. From germline, CDR1 is GTSNPN and CDR2 SVGIG (reference sequence). This CDR3 comprises 13 residues.

This chain links TRBV5-4 with TRBJ2-3; possibly TRBD1 or TRBD2 for D (6 bases each). CDR3 length: 13 residues. V lost 5 bases to trimming and J lost 4 bases, with 11 bases between them. CDR1 and CDR2 (germline): SGHNT, YYREEE (reference sequence). The CDR3 coding sequence is TGTGCCAGCAGTCCGGGGGCCGCAGATACGCAGTATTTT. Residues: CASSPGAADTQYF.